The rows below give T cell receptor beta chains drawn from one sample of a study of blood T cell repertoires in COVID-19. Measured with immunoSEQ multiplex PCR; TCRdb has only the in-frame clones, and not every one. The repertoire consists of fewer than 350,000 clones, with approximately 86% occurring once and the leading ten covering around 2.1%. Sequenced material: peripheral blood. The receptors shown here come from a woman aged 25 to 39 who had recovered from COVID-19. Each CDR3 is given with its conserved first and last residue. D genes are given only for firm matches. Some rows mark clone size as missing; the rest say once, few, many or name a class of expanded clone.

J gene: TRBJ2-7; V gene: TRBV6-5; clone size: NA; D gene: NA; CDR3 DNA: TGTGCCAGCAGTTCCGACACCTCCTACGAGCAGTACTTC; CDR3 protein: CASSSDTSYEQYF
J gene: TRBJ1-5; V gene: TRBV27; clone size: once; D gene: TRBD1; CDR3 DNA: TGTGCCAGCAGTCCCCTGGACAGGGTGGGGAATCAGCCCCAGCATTTT; CDR3 protein: CASSPLDRVGNQPQHF
J gene: TRBJ2-3; V gene: TRBV7-3; clone size: NA; D gene: NA; CDR3 DNA: TGTGCCAGCAGCCCTCGCGGACACTCAGATACGCAGTATTTT; CDR3 protein: CASSPRGHSDTQYF
J gene: TRBJ2-1; V gene: TRBV5-5; clone size: NA; D gene: NA; CDR3 DNA: TGTGCCAGCAGAGGCCCGCGGGAGCAGTTCTTC; CDR3 protein: CASRGPREQFF
J gene: TRBJ1-3; V gene: TRBV5-4; clone size: NA; D gene: TRBD1; CDR3 DNA: TGTGCCAGCAGCTCAAGGACCGGGACAGGGTATGGAAACACCATATATTTT; CDR3 protein: CASSSRTGTGYGNTIYF
J gene: TRBJ2-1; V gene: TRBV30; clone size: NA; D gene: NA; CDR3 DNA: TGTGCCTGGCAAGAGGGCTACAATGAGCAGTTCTTC; CDR3 protein: CAWQEGYNEQFF
J gene: TRBJ2-5; V gene: TRBV3-1/TRBV3-2; clone size: NA; D gene: TRBD2; CDR3 DNA: TGTGCCAGCAGCCAAGCGGGGGGAGGAGAGACCCAGTACTTC; CDR3 protein: CASSQAGGGETQYF
J gene: TRBJ2-1; V gene: TRBV11-1; clone size: NA; D gene: NA; CDR3 DNA: TGTGCCAGCAGCCTCTCTTCTAGCTCCTACAATGAGCAGTTCTTC; CDR3 protein: CASSLSSSSYNEQFF
J gene: TRBJ1-2; V gene: TRBV7-2; clone size: NA; D gene: NA; CDR3 DNA: TGTGCCAGCAGCTTAATCGGGACTCAGGGCTACACCTTC; CDR3 protein: CASSLIGTQGYTF
J gene: TRBJ2-1; V gene: TRBV2; clone size: NA; D gene: TRBD2; CDR3 DNA: TGTGCCAGCGGGGGGGCCTACAATGAGCAGTTCTTC; CDR3 protein: CASGGAYNEQFF
J gene: TRBJ2-1; V gene: TRBV4-3; clone size: NA; D gene: NA; CDR3 DNA: TGCGCCAGCAGCCAATTTTCCCTAGATGAGCAGTTCTTC; CDR3 protein: CASSQFSLDEQFF
J gene: TRBJ2-7; V gene: TRBV27; clone size: NA; D gene: TRBD2; CDR3 DNA: TGTGCCAGCGCTCCGGGACTAGCGGTCTACGAGCAGTACTTC; CDR3 protein: CASAPGLAVYEQYF
J gene: TRBJ2-2; V gene: TRBV19; clone size: NA; D gene: NA; CDR3 DNA: TGTGCCAGTACCAATCCCCCCGGGGAGCTGTTTTTT; CDR3 protein: CASTNPPGELFF
J gene: TRBJ1-2; V gene: TRBV27; clone size: once; D gene: NA; CDR3 DNA: TGTGCCAGCAGTTTATCCTCAGGGCGGGATAACTATGGCTACACCTTC; CDR3 protein: CASSLSSGRDNYGYTF
J gene: TRBJ2-7; V gene: TRBV28; clone size: once; D gene: NA; CDR3 DNA: TGTGCCAGCAGTTTACTTGGCGGGACCTACGAGCAGTACTTC; CDR3 protein: CASSLLGGTYEQYF
J gene: TRBJ1-5; V gene: TRBV6-5; clone size: NA; D gene: NA; CDR3 DNA: TGTGCCAGCAGTTTAGATAGCAATCAGCCCCAGCATTTT; CDR3 protein: CASSLDSNQPQHF
J gene: TRBJ1-2; V gene: TRBV7-2; clone size: NA; D gene: NA; CDR3 DNA: TGTGCCAGCAGCTCAACAGGGACCGCGGTAGGCTACACCTTC; CDR3 protein: CASSSTGTAVGYTF
J gene: TRBJ2-7; V gene: TRBV14; clone size: few; D gene: TRBD1; CDR3 DNA: TGTGCCAGCAGCCCACGACAGGGATCCTACGAGCAGTACTTC; CDR3 protein: CASSPRQGSYEQYF
J gene: TRBJ1-2; V gene: TRBV2; clone size: NA; D gene: TRBD1; CDR3 DNA: TGTGCCAGCAGCGCCGACAGGGTGGACGGCTACACCTTC; CDR3 protein: CASSADRVDGYTF
J gene: TRBJ2-1; V gene: TRBV7-9; clone size: once; D gene: NA; CDR3 DNA: TGTGCCAGCAGCCCGGGGTCTTCGGAGCAGTTCTTC; CDR3 protein: CASSPGSSEQFF
J gene: TRBJ1-1; V gene: TRBV19; clone size: NA; D gene: TRBD1; CDR3 DNA: TGTGCCAGTAGTTCCCTACAGGGGTCGGACACTGAAGCTTTCTTT; CDR3 protein: CASSSLQGSDTEAFF
J gene: TRBJ1-1; V gene: TRBV5-4; clone size: NA; D gene: NA; CDR3 DNA: TGTGCCAGCAGCTTGGACAGGACGTTGAACACTGAAGCTTTCTTT; CDR3 protein: CASSLDRTLNTEAFF
J gene: TRBJ2-3; V gene: TRBV19; clone size: NA; D gene: TRBD1; CDR3 DNA: TGTGCCAGCAGAACCGGACAGGGAACCCTTGTAGATACGCAGTATTTT; CDR3 protein: CASRTGQGTLVDTQYF
J gene: TRBJ2-5; V gene: TRBV5-5; clone size: NA; D gene: NA; CDR3 DNA: TGTGCCAGCAGCAGTCTAGCGCTTCAAGAGACCCAGTACTTC; CDR3 protein: CASSSLALQETQYF
J gene: TRBJ1-4; V gene: TRBV6-1; clone size: NA; D gene: TRBD1; CDR3 DNA: TGTGCCAGCAGAGAAACCGGGACAGGGGATACGACTAATGAAAAACTGTTTTTT; CDR3 protein: CASRETGTGDTTNEKLFF
J gene: TRBJ2-1; V gene: TRBV7-6; clone size: NA; D gene: NA; CDR3 DNA: TGTGCCAGCAGCTTAGTTTCTGGCAACCTAGCCTACAATGAGCAGTTCTTC; CDR3 protein: CASSLVSGNLAYNEQFF
J gene: TRBJ1-6; V gene: TRBV5-5; clone size: few; D gene: TRBD1; CDR3 DNA: TGTGCCAGCAGCTGGGACAGGGTCAATTCACCCCTCCACTTT; CDR3 protein: CASSWDRVNSPLHF
J gene: TRBJ2-5; V gene: TRBV3-1/TRBV3-2; clone size: NA; D gene: NA; CDR3 DNA: TGTGCCAGCAGCCAAGAGTGGCTTAAAGAGACCCAGTACTTC; CDR3 protein: CASSQEWLKETQYF
J gene: TRBJ2-2; V gene: TRBV7-7; clone size: NA; D gene: TRBD2; CDR3 DNA: TGTGCTAGCAGCCCTCAACTAGCGGGAGTGGCCGGGGAGCTGTTTTTT; CDR3 protein: CASSPQLAGVAGELFF
J gene: TRBJ1-1; V gene: TRBV7-3; clone size: NA; D gene: NA; CDR3 DNA: TGTGCCAGCAGCCTATCGATGAACACTGAAGCTTTCTTT; CDR3 protein: CASSLSMNTEAFF
J gene: TRBJ2-1; V gene: TRBV11-3; clone size: once; D gene: NA; CDR3 DNA: TGTGCCAGCAGTACTGACAGGATTAATGAGCAGTTCTTC; CDR3 protein: CASSTDRINEQFF
J gene: TRBJ1-2; V gene: TRBV2; clone size: NA; D gene: TRBD1; CDR3 DNA: TGTGCCCGAAGCCCAGGGGGCCGACGCTACACCTTC; CDR3 protein: CARSPGGRRYTF
J gene: TRBJ1-4; V gene: TRBV28; clone size: NA; D gene: TRBD1; CDR3 DNA: TGTGCCAGCAGTTTGCGCGGCGTCAGGGGGGAAGAAAAACTGTTTTTT; CDR3 protein: CASSLRGVRGEEKLFF
J gene: TRBJ2-3; V gene: TRBV9; clone size: NA; D gene: NA; CDR3 DNA: TGTGCCAGCAGCGTAGATGGCGGGCACACAGATACGCAGTATTTT; CDR3 protein: CASSVDGGHTDTQYF
J gene: TRBJ1-4; V gene: TRBV11-2; clone size: NA; D gene: TRBD1; CDR3 DNA: TGTGCCAGCAGCCGGCGGACAGGGGTTAATGAAAAACTGTTTTTT; CDR3 protein: CASSRRTGVNEKLFF
J gene: TRBJ2-2; V gene: TRBV18; clone size: once; D gene: TRBD1; CDR3 DNA: TGTGCCAGCTCACTAGTTTCATCCGGGACAGGGATTGACACCGGGGAGCTGTTTTTT; CDR3 protein: CASSLVSSGTGIDTGELFF
J gene: TRBJ2-1; V gene: TRBV5-1; clone size: few; D gene: TRBD2; CDR3 DNA: TGCGCCAGCAGCTCTAGCGGGGGGTACAATGAGCAGTTCTTC; CDR3 protein: CASSSSGGYNEQFF
J gene: TRBJ1-1; V gene: TRBV11-2; clone size: NA; D gene: NA; CDR3 DNA: TGTGCCAGCAGATACAGGGCTGACACTGAAGCTTTCTTT; CDR3 protein: CASRYRADTEAFF
J gene: TRBJ2-7; V gene: TRBV7-8; clone size: NA; D gene: TRBD1; CDR3 DNA: TGTGCCAGCAGCCCAGGGGGCAGGGGGGCGAGGAGATTC; CDR3 protein: CASSPGGRGARRF
J gene: TRBJ2-7; V gene: TRBV10-2; clone size: NA; D gene: TRBD1; CDR3 DNA: TGCGCCAGCAGTCGACGCCCGGGACAGGGGGCTGGCGAGCAGTACTTC; CDR3 protein: CASSRRPGQGAGEQYF
J gene: TRBJ1-5; V gene: TRBV14; clone size: NA; D gene: TRBD1; CDR3 DNA: TGTGCCAGCAGCCAAGGAGGGGGCGGTCAGCCCCAGCATTTT; CDR3 protein: CASSQGGGGQPQHF
J gene: TRBJ1-4; V gene: TRBV3-1/TRBV3-2; clone size: once; D gene: NA; CDR3 DNA: TGTGCCAGCAGTCCCTTCGGGGAAAAACTGTTTTTT; CDR3 protein: CASSPFGEKLFF
J gene: TRBJ2-1; V gene: TRBV24-1; clone size: NA; D gene: NA; CDR3 DNA: TGTGCCACCAGTGATACTTGGGGCGGACAGCAGTTCTTC; CDR3 protein: CATSDTWGGQQFF
J gene: TRBJ1-5; V gene: TRBV6-5; clone size: few; D gene: TRBD1; CDR3 DNA: TGTGCCAGCAGTCCGGAGGGACAGGGGGCTCAGCCCCAGCATTTT; CDR3 protein: CASSPEGQGAQPQHF
J gene: TRBJ1-5; V gene: TRBV10-3; clone size: NA; D gene: TRBD1; CDR3 DNA: TGTGCCATCAGTGCCCAGGGGGGCAATCAGCCCCAGCATTTT; CDR3 protein: CAISAQGGNQPQHF
J gene: TRBJ2-2; V gene: TRBV9; clone size: NA; D gene: NA; CDR3 DNA: TGTGCCAGCAGCGTTCTTTCGCGCCCGAACACCGGGGAGCTGTTTTTT; CDR3 protein: CASSVLSRPNTGELFF
J gene: TRBJ2-6; V gene: TRBV19; clone size: NA; D gene: NA; CDR3 DNA: TGTGCCAGTAGTAGAGGGAACTCTGGGGCCAACGTCCTGACTTTC; CDR3 protein: CASSRGNSGANVLTF
J gene: TRBJ2-5; V gene: TRBV28; clone size: NA; D gene: NA; CDR3 DNA: TGTGCCAGCAGTTTAGTAGGGGGGACCCAGTACTTC; CDR3 protein: CASSLVGGTQYF
J gene: TRBJ1-1; V gene: TRBV7-5; clone size: NA; D gene: NA; CDR3 DNA: TGTGCCAGAAGCCCCCGACAGGGGCAAACGAACACTGAAGCTTTCTTT; CDR3 protein: CARSPRQGQTNTEAFF
J gene: TRBJ2-1; V gene: TRBV6-5; clone size: NA; D gene: TRBD1; CDR3 DNA: TGTGCCAACCGGGACAGTCTTAACAATGAGCAGTTCTTC; CDR3 protein: CANRDSLNNEQFF
J gene: TRBJ1-2; V gene: TRBV6-2/TRBV6-3; clone size: NA; D gene: NA; CDR3 DNA: TGTGCCAGCAGTTACAGCTACGGCTACACCTTC; CDR3 protein: CASSYSYGYTF